Listed below are T cell receptor beta chains from one sample, sequenced in a study of control samples from healthy donors and cancer patients. The repertoire was sequenced with immunoSEQ multiplex PCR; TCRdb's copy has only in-frame clones and lacks some. There are hundreds of thousands of clones in the sample; 80% to 95% occur only once, and over 5.5% lies in the top ten. Material for sequencing was PBMCs. The receptors here all came from a man in his forties with head and neck cancer. Both conserved end residues are part of each CDR3. Fields, in order: J gene, clone size, D gene, V gene, CDR3 length, CDR3 protein, CDR3 DNA. The D gene is left open where the match is weak. Rows may omit the clone size; those that give it use once, few, many or a size class.

j_gene: TRBJ1-2
abundance: .
d_gene: TRBD1
v_gene: TRBV6-5
len: 15
CDR3aa: CASTPGQGFLSGYTF
CDR3nt: TGTGCCAGCACCCCGGGACAGGGGTTTCTCTCTGGCTACACCTTC

j_gene: TRBJ1-4
abundance: .
d_gene: .
v_gene: TRBV19
len: 14
CDR3aa: CASSIARLGEKLFF
CDR3nt: TGTGCCAGTAGTATCGCCCGCTTGGGTGAAAAACTGTTTTTT

j_gene: TRBJ1-3
abundance: .
d_gene: .
v_gene: TRBV28
len: 15
CDR3aa: CASSFSGTSGHTIYF
CDR3nt: TGTGCCAGCAGTTTTAGTGGGACGTCGGGACACACCATATATTTT

j_gene: TRBJ2-3
abundance: .
d_gene: .
v_gene: TRBV30
len: 17
CDR3aa: CAWSALRGMGGTDTQYF
CDR3nt: TGTGCCTGGAGTGCGCTAAGAGGTATGGGTGGTACAGATACGCAGTATTTT

j_gene: TRBJ2-3
abundance: .
d_gene: TRBD1
v_gene: TRBV4-1
len: 14
CDR3aa: CASSSQGAGDTQYF
CDR3nt: TGCGCCAGCAGCTCACAGGGGGCAGGAGATACGCAGTATTTT

j_gene: TRBJ1-2
abundance: .
d_gene: .
v_gene: TRBV19
len: 15
CDR3aa: CASISVRGNDYGYTF
CDR3nt: TGTGCCAGTATCTCCGTTAGGGGTAATGACTATGGCTACACCTTC

j_gene: TRBJ2-5
abundance: .
d_gene: TRBD2
v_gene: TRBV4-1
len: 15
CDR3aa: CASSQGLAGGETQYF
CDR3nt: TGCGCCAGCAGCCAAGGGCTAGCGGGGGGAGAGACCCAGTACTTC

j_gene: TRBJ1-2
abundance: .
d_gene: .
v_gene: TRBV9
len: 12
CDR3aa: CASSLTGSGYTF
CDR3nt: TGTGCCAGCAGCCTAACAGGGTCTGGCTACACCTTC

j_gene: TRBJ2-3
abundance: once
d_gene: TRBD2
v_gene: TRBV7-2
len: 16
CDR3aa: CASSQRTSGGADTQYF
CDR3nt: TGTGCCAGCAGCCAACGGACTAGCGGGGGGGCGGATACGCAGTATTTT

j_gene: TRBJ1-4
abundance: .
d_gene: .
v_gene: TRBV6-5
len: 13
CDR3aa: CASRPGEDEKLFF
CDR3nt: TGTGCCAGCAGGCCGGGGGAAGATGAAAAACTGTTTTTT

j_gene: TRBJ1-3
abundance: .
d_gene: TRBD1
v_gene: TRBV9
len: 17
CDR3aa: CASSVAPGGFVGNTIYF
CDR3nt: TGTGCCAGCAGCGTGGCCCCAGGGGGGTTCGTTGGAAACACCATATATTTT

j_gene: TRBJ1-6
abundance: .
d_gene: .
v_gene: TRBV10-1
len: 13
CDR3aa: CASSRTTNSPLHF
CDR3nt: TGCGCCAGCAGTCGGACCACGAATTCACCCCTCCACTTT

j_gene: TRBJ2-1
abundance: .
d_gene: TRBD1
v_gene: TRBV27
len: 14
CDR3aa: CASIRGQGGNEQFF
CDR3nt: TGTGCCAGCATTCGAGGACAGGGAGGCAATGAGCAGTTCTTC

j_gene: TRBJ1-2
abundance: .
d_gene: .
v_gene: TRBV13
len: 14
CDR3aa: CASSNRYQDYGYTF
CDR3nt: TGTGCCAGCAGCAACAGATACCAAGACTATGGCTACACCTTC

j_gene: TRBJ2-5
abundance: .
d_gene: .
v_gene: TRBV7-3
len: 13
CDR3aa: CASSLERAETQYF
CDR3nt: TGTGCCAGCAGCTTGGAAAGGGCCGAGACCCAGTACTTC

j_gene: TRBJ2-1
abundance: once
d_gene: .
v_gene: TRBV28
len: 11
CDR3aa: CASSLGNEQFF
CDR3nt: TGTGCCAGCAGCCTTGGTAATGAGCAGTTCTTC

j_gene: TRBJ1-1
abundance: .
d_gene: .
v_gene: TRBV6-1
len: 13
CDR3aa: CASSEAEPIEAFF
CDR3nt: TGTGCCAGCAGTGAAGCGGAGCCAATTGAAGCTTTCTTT

j_gene: TRBJ2-1
abundance: .
d_gene: TRBD1
v_gene: TRBV29-1
len: 15
CDR3aa: CSVSPTGDSYNEQFF
CDR3nt: TGCAGCGTTTCCCCGACAGGGGACTCCTACAATGAGCAGTTCTTC

j_gene: TRBJ1-5
abundance: .
d_gene: .
v_gene: TRBV28
len: 10
CDR3aa: CASGNQPQHF
CDR3nt: TGTGCCAGCGGCAATCAGCCCCAGCATTTT

j_gene: TRBJ1-4
abundance: .
d_gene: .
v_gene: TRBV27
len: 13
CDR3aa: CASSRVGGEKLFF
CDR3nt: TGTGCCAGTTCCAGGGTAGGAGGAGAAAAACTGTTTTTT

j_gene: TRBJ1-1
abundance: .
d_gene: .
v_gene: TRBV5-1
len: 16
CDR3aa: CASSLDHAEQNTEAFF
CDR3nt: TGCGCCAGCAGCTTGGATCACGCAGAACAGAACACTGAAGCTTTCTTT

j_gene: TRBJ1-2
abundance: .
d_gene: .
v_gene: TRBV6-1
len: 17
CDR3aa: CASSETDRSSLRYGYTF
CDR3nt: TGTGCCAGCAGTGAAACCGACAGGTCCTCCCTTAGATATGGCTACACCTTC

j_gene: TRBJ2-5
abundance: .
d_gene: .
v_gene: TRBV29-1
len: 14
CDR3aa: CSVEDRVTEGTQYF
CDR3nt: TGCAGCGTTGAAGATCGAGTGACAGAGGGGACCCAGTACTTC

j_gene: TRBJ2-1
abundance: .
d_gene: .
v_gene: TRBV7-3
len: 18
CDR3aa: CASSSDGRGHSSYNEQFF
CDR3nt: TGTGCCAGCAGCTCTGACGGTCGAGGGCATAGCTCCTACAATGAGCAGTTCTTC

j_gene: TRBJ2-3
abundance: once
d_gene: .
v_gene: TRBV9
len: 14
CDR3aa: CASSVEVASDTQYF
CDR3nt: TGTGCCAGCAGCGTAGAGGTGGCTTCAGATACGCAGTATTTT

j_gene: TRBJ2-7
abundance: .
d_gene: TRBD1
v_gene: TRBV28
len: 15
CDR3aa: CASRSGTGASYEQYF
CDR3nt: TGTGCCAGCAGGTCCGGGACAGGGGCGTCCTACGAGCAGTACTTC

j_gene: TRBJ2-1
abundance: .
d_gene: TRBD1
v_gene: TRBV27
len: 15
CDR3aa: CASSSTGSSYNEQFF
CDR3nt: TGTGCCAGCAGCTCGACAGGGAGCTCCTACAATGAGCAGTTCTTC

j_gene: TRBJ2-7
abundance: .
d_gene: .
v_gene: TRBV9
len: 14
CDR3aa: CASSEDSISYEQYF
CDR3nt: TGTGCCAGCAGTGAAGACTCCATATCCTACGAGCAGTACTTC

j_gene: TRBJ1-2
abundance: .
d_gene: TRBD1
v_gene: TRBV27
len: 14
CDR3aa: CASTPTPGGRGYTF
CDR3nt: TGTGCCAGCACCCCCACCCCAGGGGGAAGGGGCTACACCTTC

j_gene: TRBJ2-7
abundance: .
d_gene: TRBD1
v_gene: TRBV6-5
len: 15
CDR3aa: CASGFRDRGTYEQYF
CDR3nt: TGTGCCAGCGGATTCCGGGACAGGGGTACCTACGAGCAGTACTTC

j_gene: TRBJ1-5
abundance: .
d_gene: TRBD1
v_gene: TRBV19
len: 19
CDR3aa: CASSILGTGLYISNQPQHF
CDR3nt: TGTGCCAGTAGTATTCTAGGGACAGGGTTATATATTAGCAATCAGCCCCAGCATTTT

j_gene: TRBJ2-4
abundance: .
d_gene: TRBD1
v_gene: TRBV27
len: 13
CDR3aa: CASSFTGEYIQYF
CDR3nt: TGTGCCAGCAGTTTCACAGGGGAATACATTCAGTACTTC

j_gene: TRBJ2-7
abundance: .
d_gene: TRBD1
v_gene: TRBV10-1
len: 14
CDR3aa: CASSEGQGAHEQYF
CDR3nt: TGCGCCAGCAGTGAGGGACAGGGGGCCCACGAGCAGTACTTC

j_gene: TRBJ1-1
abundance: .
d_gene: .
v_gene: TRBV7-9
len: 14
CDR3aa: CASSLKGGASEAFF
CDR3nt: TGTGCCAGCAGCTTAAAGGGAGGGGCGAGTGAAGCTTTCTTT

j_gene: TRBJ2-3
abundance: .
d_gene: .
v_gene: TRBV7-9
len: 14
CDR3aa: CASSPPASTDTQYF
CDR3nt: TGTGCCAGCAGCCCCCCTGCTAGCACAGATACGCAGTATTTT

j_gene: TRBJ2-4
abundance: .
d_gene: .
v_gene: TRBV13
len: 17
CDR3aa: CASSLVPGWGAKNIQYF
CDR3nt: TGTGCCAGCAGCTTAGTCCCAGGCTGGGGTGCCAAAAACATTCAGTACTTC

j_gene: TRBJ1-5
abundance: .
d_gene: .
v_gene: TRBV5-6
len: 14
CDR3aa: CASSPFPVMEPQHF
CDR3nt: TGTGCCAGCAGCCCATTCCCGGTGATGGAGCCCCAGCATTTT

j_gene: TRBJ2-2
abundance: .
d_gene: .
v_gene: TRBV6-5
len: 15
CDR3aa: CASSYMAGSPGELFF
CDR3nt: TGTGCCAGCAGTTACATGGCAGGGAGTCCCGGGGAGCTGTTTTTT

j_gene: TRBJ1-1
abundance: .
d_gene: .
v_gene: TRBV9
len: 15
CDR3aa: CASSAGPTGNTEAFF
CDR3nt: TGTGCCAGCAGCGCGGGCCCTACAGGGAACACTGAAGCTTTCTTT

j_gene: TRBJ2-7
abundance: .
d_gene: .
v_gene: TRBV28
len: 14
CDR3aa: CASIRGGGAYEQYF
CDR3nt: TGTGCCAGCATACGAGGAGGGGGCGCGTACGAGCAGTACTTC

j_gene: TRBJ2-2
abundance: .
d_gene: TRBD1
v_gene: TRBV28
len: 14
CDR3aa: CASSGTGDTGELFF
CDR3nt: TGTGCCAGTTCCGGGACAGGGGACACCGGGGAGCTGTTTTTT

j_gene: TRBJ2-3
abundance: .
d_gene: TRBD2
v_gene: TRBV9
len: 22
CDR3aa: CASSVTGGSPGTSGLITDTQYF
CDR3nt: TGTGCCAGCAGCGTAACAGGGGGCTCCCCCGGGACTAGCGGGTTGATCACAGATACGCAGTATTTT

j_gene: TRBJ2-5
abundance: .
d_gene: .
v_gene: TRBV27
len: 14
CDR3aa: CASSTLGQQETQYF
CDR3nt: TGTGCCAGCTCTACACTCGGACAGCAAGAGACCCAGTACTTC

j_gene: TRBJ2-3
abundance: .
d_gene: .
v_gene: TRBV10-3
len: 14
CDR3aa: CAIQAGRQPDTQYF
CDR3nt: TGTGCCATCCAGGCGGGCCGTCAGCCAGATACGCAGTATTTT

j_gene: TRBJ2-1
abundance: .
d_gene: .
v_gene: TRBV28
len: 14
CDR3aa: CASSPLWPYNEQFF
CDR3nt: TGTGCCAGCAGCCCCCTTTGGCCGTACAATGAGCAGTTCTTC

j_gene: TRBJ1-6
abundance: .
d_gene: .
v_gene: TRBV2
len: 13
CDR3aa: CASSPRSDSPLHF
CDR3nt: TGTGCCAGCAGCCCTCGCTCGGATTCACCCCTCCACTTT

j_gene: TRBJ2-1
abundance: .
d_gene: .
v_gene: TRBV11-2
len: 18
CDR3aa: CASSLGFGGLGGANEQFF
CDR3nt: TGTGCCAGCAGCTTAGGTTTTGGGGGACTGGGGGGTGCCAATGAGCAGTTCTTC

j_gene: TRBJ2-1
abundance: .
d_gene: .
v_gene: TRBV9
len: 14
CDR3aa: CASSVVPSYNEQFF
CDR3nt: TGTGCCAGCAGCGTGGTTCCCTCCTACAATGAGCAGTTCTTC

j_gene: TRBJ2-6
abundance: .
d_gene: .
v_gene: TRBV18
len: 14
CDR3aa: CASSPDSGANVLTF
CDR3nt: TGTGCCAGCTCACCAGATTCTGGGGCCAACGTCCTGACTTTC

j_gene: TRBJ2-3
abundance: .
d_gene: TRBD2
v_gene: TRBV12-5
len: 18
CDR3aa: CASGLVPSGSPRPDTQYF
CDR3nt: TGTGCTAGTGGTTTGGTGCCTAGCGGGAGTCCCCGCCCAGATACGCAGTATTTT

j_gene: TRBJ1-1
abundance: .
d_gene: .
v_gene: TRBV7-2
len: 14
CDR3aa: CASSLAHGDTEAFF
CDR3nt: TGTGCCAGCAGCTTAGCGCATGGGGACACTGAAGCTTTCTTT

j_gene: TRBJ2-3
abundance: .
d_gene: TRBD2
v_gene: TRBV27
len: 18
CDR3aa: CASSPPTSGRATVNTQYF
CDR3nt: TGTGCCAGCAGTCCCCCAACTAGCGGGAGGGCCACGGTAAATACGCAGTATTTT

j_gene: TRBJ1-5
abundance: .
d_gene: .
v_gene: TRBV19
len: 13
CDR3aa: CASSTTGNQPQHF
CDR3nt: TGTGCCAGTAGTACAACAGGGAATCAGCCCCAGCATTTT

j_gene: TRBJ2-5
abundance: once
d_gene: .
v_gene: TRBV3-1/TRBV3-2
len: 17
CDR3aa: CASSQGLNRKVGETQYF
CDR3nt: TGTGCCAGCAGCCAAGGCCTGAACAGGAAGGTGGGAGAGACCCAGTACTTC

j_gene: TRBJ1-2
abundance: .
d_gene: TRBD1
v_gene: TRBV7-9
len: 15
CDR3aa: CASSLVVTGGVGYTF
CDR3nt: TGTGCCAGCAGCTTAGTCGTGACAGGGGGCGTTGGCTACACCTTC

j_gene: TRBJ2-6
abundance: .
d_gene: .
v_gene: TRBV6-5
len: 14
CDR3aa: CASRRPSGANVLTF
CDR3nt: TGTGCCAGCAGGAGGCCCTCTGGGGCCAACGTCCTGACTTTC

j_gene: TRBJ1-2
abundance: .
d_gene: .
v_gene: TRBV7-9
len: 15
CDR3aa: CASSEAGAAHYGYTF
CDR3nt: TGTGCCAGCAGCGAGGCGGGGGCGGCGCACTATGGCTACACCTTC

j_gene: TRBJ1-1
abundance: .
d_gene: TRBD1
v_gene: TRBV7-6
len: 14
CDR3aa: CASSSPDRGPGAFF
CDR3nt: TGTGCCAGCAGCTCCCCGGACAGGGGGCCTGGAGCTTTCTTT

j_gene: TRBJ1-1
abundance: .
d_gene: .
v_gene: TRBV2
len: 15
CDR3aa: CASSGSGGVLTEAFF
CDR3nt: TGTGCCAGCAGTGGGTCGGGGGGCGTGTTAACTGAAGCTTTCTTT